Detailed here is one T cell receptor (beta chain). CDR3 length: 15 residues. Trimming cost V 0 bases and J 10 bases, with 18 bases left between them. CDR1 SGDLS and CDR2 YYNGEE come from the germline V gene. The data belong to a study of blood T cells in healthy people across ages. Using a J-beta primer mix together with a sample-barcoded 5' primer, a second PCR was run for roughly 6 to 12 cycles. TCRdb re-called the 5' RACE reads with MiXCR, one entry per CDR3 protein. The sample consists of roughly 830,000 distinct CDR3 sequences, 62% of them appearing once. Sequences were obtained from blood. The receptor's source is a man aged 30-40 years in good health. The chain carries TRBV9 and TRBJ2-3; D is unresolved. The CDR3, as DNA: TGTGCCAGCAGCGTAGAGGGCTCCCCCTCTGCACCGCAGTATTTT. Its protein is CASSVEGSPSAPQYF.